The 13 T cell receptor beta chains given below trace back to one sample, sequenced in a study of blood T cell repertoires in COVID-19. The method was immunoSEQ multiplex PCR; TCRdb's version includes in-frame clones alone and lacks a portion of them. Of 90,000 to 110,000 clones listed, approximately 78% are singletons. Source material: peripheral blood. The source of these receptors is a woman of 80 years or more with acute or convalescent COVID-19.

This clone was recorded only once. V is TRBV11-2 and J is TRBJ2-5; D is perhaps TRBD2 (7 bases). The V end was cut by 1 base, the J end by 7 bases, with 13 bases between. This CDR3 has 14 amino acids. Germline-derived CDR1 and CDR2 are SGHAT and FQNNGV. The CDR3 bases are TGTGCCAGCAGCTTAGGGGCGGGGGCAGGGACCCAGTACTTC. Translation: CASSLGAGAGTQYF.

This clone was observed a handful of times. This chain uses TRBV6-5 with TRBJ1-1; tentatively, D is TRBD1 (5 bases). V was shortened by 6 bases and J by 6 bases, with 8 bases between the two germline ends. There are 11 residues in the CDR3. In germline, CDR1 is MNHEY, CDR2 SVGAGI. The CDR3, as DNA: TGTGCCAGCAGCCAAGGGGCTGAAGCTTTCTTT. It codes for CASSQGAEAFF.

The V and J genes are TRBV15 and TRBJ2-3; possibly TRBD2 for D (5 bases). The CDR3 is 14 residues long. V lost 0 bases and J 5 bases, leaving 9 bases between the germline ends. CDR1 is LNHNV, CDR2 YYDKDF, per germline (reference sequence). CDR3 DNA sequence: TGTGCCACCAGCAGAGATCTGACTATAGATACGCAGTATTTT. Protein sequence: CATSRDLTIDTQYF. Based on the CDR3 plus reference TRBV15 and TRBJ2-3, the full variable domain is DAMVIQNPRYQVTQFGKPVTLSCSQTLNHNVMYWYQQKSSQAPKLLFHYYDKDFNNEADTPDNFQSRRPNTSFCFLDIRSPGLGDTAMYLCATSRDLTIDTQYFGPGTRLTVL.

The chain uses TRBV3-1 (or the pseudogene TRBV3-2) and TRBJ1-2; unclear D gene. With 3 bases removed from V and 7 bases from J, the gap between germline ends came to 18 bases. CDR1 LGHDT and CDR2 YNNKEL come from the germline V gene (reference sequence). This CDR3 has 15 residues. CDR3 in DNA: TGTGCCAGCAGCCAGGAGGACGCGAGAAACGGTGGCTACACCTTC. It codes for CASSQEDARNGGYTF.

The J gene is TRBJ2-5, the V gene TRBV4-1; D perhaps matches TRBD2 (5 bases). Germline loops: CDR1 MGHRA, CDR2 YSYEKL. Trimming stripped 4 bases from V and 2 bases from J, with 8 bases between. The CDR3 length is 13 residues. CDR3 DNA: TGCGCCAGCAGCCGAGGGCCTCAAGAGACCCAGTACTTC. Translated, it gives CASSRGPQETQYF.

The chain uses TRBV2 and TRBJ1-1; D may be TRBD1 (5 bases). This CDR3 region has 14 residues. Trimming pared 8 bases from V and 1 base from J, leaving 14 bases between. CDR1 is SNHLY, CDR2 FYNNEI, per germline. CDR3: CASSWEGRNTEAFF. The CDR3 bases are TGTGCCAGCTCCTGGGAGGGGAGGAACACTGAAGCTTTCTTT.

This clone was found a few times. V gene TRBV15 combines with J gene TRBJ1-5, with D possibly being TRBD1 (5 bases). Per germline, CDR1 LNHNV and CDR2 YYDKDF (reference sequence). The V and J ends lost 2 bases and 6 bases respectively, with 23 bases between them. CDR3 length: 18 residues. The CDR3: CATSRSGVRVKGSQPQHF. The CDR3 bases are TGTGCCACCAGCAGATCGGGAGTCAGGGTCAAAGGTAGTCAGCCCCAGCATTTT.

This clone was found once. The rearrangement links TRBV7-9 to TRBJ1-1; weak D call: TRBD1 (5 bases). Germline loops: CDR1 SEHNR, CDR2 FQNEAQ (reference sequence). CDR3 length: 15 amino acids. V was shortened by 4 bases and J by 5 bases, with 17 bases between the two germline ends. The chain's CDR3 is CASSSLRGFGTEAFF. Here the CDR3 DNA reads TGTGCCAGCAGCTCGTTGCGGGGGTTTGGAACTGAAGCTTTCTTT.

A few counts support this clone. The CDR3 DNA reads TGCGCCAGCAGCCTTTGGACAGCAGAGACCCAGTACTTC. As protein: CASSLWTAETQYF. The chain joins TRBV5-1 to TRBJ2-5; maybe TRBD1 (6 bases). CDR1 is SGHRS, CDR2 YFSETQ, per germline. The CDR3 has 13 amino acids. Trimming pared 4 bases from V and 4 bases from J, leaving 11 bases between.

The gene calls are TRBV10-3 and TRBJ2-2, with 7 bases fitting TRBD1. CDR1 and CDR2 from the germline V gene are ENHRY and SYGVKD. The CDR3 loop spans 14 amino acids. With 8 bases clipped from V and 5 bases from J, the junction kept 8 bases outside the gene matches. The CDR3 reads CAIRRDSSTGELFF. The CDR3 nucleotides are TGTGCCATCCGCCGGGACAGCAGTACCGGGGAGCTGTTTTTT.

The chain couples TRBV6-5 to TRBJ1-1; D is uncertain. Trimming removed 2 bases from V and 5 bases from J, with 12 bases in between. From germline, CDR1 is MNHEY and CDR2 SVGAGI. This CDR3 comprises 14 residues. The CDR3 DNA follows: TGTGCCAGCAGTTACCAGCCAAGAGGGACTGAAGCTTTCTTT. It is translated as CASSYQPRGTEAFF.

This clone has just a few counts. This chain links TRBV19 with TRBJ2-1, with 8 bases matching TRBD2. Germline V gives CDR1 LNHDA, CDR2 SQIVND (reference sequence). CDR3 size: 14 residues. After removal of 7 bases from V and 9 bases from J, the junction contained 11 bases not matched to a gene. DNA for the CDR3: TGTGCCAGTATCTTCAGCGGGAGTGGGGGTGAGCAGTTCTTC. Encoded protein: CASIFSGSGGEQFF.

CDR3 in amino acids: CASSLQREAYQPQHF. The CDR3, as DNA: TGTGCCAGCAGCTTGCAAAGGGAGGCTTATCAGCCCCAGCATTTT. The chain couples TRBV5-6 to TRBJ1-5, with D unclear. Trimming removed 1 base from V and 5 bases from J, with 13 bases in between. This CDR3 has 15 residues. Germline-derived CDR1 and CDR2 are SGHDT and YYEEEE.